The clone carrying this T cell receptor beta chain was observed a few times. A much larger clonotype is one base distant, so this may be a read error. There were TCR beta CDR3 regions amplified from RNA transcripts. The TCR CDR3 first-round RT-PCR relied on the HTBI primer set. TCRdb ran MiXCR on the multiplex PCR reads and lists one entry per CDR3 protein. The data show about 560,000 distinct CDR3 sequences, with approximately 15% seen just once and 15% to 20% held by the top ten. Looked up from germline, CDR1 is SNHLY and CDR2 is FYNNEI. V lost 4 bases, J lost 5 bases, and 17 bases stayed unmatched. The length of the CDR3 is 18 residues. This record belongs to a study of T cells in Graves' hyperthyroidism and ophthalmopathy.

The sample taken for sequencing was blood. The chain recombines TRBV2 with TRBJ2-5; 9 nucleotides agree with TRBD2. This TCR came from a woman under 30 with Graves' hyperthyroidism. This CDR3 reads CASSGGVASGVLGETQYF. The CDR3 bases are TGTGCCAGCAGTGGAGGTGTGGCTAGCGGGGTACTTGGGGAGACCCAGTACTTC.